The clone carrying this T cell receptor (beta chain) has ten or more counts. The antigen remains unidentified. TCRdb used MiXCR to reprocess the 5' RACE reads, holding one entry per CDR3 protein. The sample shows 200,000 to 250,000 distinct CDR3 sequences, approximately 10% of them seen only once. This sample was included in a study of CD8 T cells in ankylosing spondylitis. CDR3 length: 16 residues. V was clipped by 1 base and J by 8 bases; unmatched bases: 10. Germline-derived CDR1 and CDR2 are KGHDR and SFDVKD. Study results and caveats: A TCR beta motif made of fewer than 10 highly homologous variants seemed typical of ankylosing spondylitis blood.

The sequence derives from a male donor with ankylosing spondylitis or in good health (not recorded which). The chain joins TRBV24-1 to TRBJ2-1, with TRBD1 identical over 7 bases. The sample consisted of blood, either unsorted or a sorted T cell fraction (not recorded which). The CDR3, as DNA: TGTGCCACCAGTGATTTTCCCAGGACAGGAGCCGATGAGCAGTTCTTC. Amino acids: CATSDFPRTGADEQFF.